A single sample gave rise to the 5 T cell receptor beta chains below, sequenced in a study of blood T cell repertoires in COVID-19. Repertoires were generated with immunoSEQ multiplex PCR, while TCRdb's copy carries only in-frame clones and drops some. The table shows 130,000 or so clones, with under 90% occurring only once. Sequenced sample: PBMCs or T cells enriched from blood (not recorded which). The receptor set was obtained from a man between 40 and 49 years old with acute COVID-19.

This clone was seen a single time. V and J are TRBV18 and TRBJ1-5; the match to TRBD1 covers 8 bases. The V gene end was trimmed by 6 bases and the J gene end by 3 bases; junction bases not matched to a gene: 7. There are 15 residues in the CDR3. CDR1 is KGHSH, CDR2 LQKENI, per germline. DNA for the CDR3: TGTGCCAGCTCCCCTGGACAGGGTGACAATCAGCCCCAGCATTTT. It yields the protein CASSPGQGDNQPQHF.

The V and J genes are TRBV3-1 (or the pseudogene TRBV3-2) and TRBJ1-2, with TRBD1 matching 8 bases. The CDR3 covers 15 residues. Per germline, CDR1 LGHDT and CDR2 YNNKEL (reference sequence). Trimming at V came to 0 bases and at J to 7 bases, leaving 7 bases not matched to a gene. CDR3 loop: CASSQDQDRVGGYTF. Here the CDR3 DNA reads TGTGCCAGCAGCCAAGATCAGGACAGGGTAGGTGGCTACACCTTC.

This clone appeared a single time. The rearrangement links TRBV6-5 to TRBJ2-7, with D tentatively TRBD2 (5 bases). Germline V lookup: CDR1 MNHEY, CDR2 SVGAGI. The V end lost 4 bases, the J end lost 4 bases, and 11 bases lay between the germline ends. The CDR3 is made up of 13 amino acids. CDR3 nucleotide sequence: TGTGCCAGCAGTTGGACTCCCCAGTACGAGCAGTACTTC. The encoded protein is CASSWTPQYEQYF.

The chain couples TRBV3-1 (or the pseudogene TRBV3-2) to TRBJ2-7; 8 positions match TRBD2. V lost 5 bases to trimming and J lost 5 bases; unmatched junction nucleotides: 11. The CDR3 has 15 residues. Germline V lookup: CDR1 LGHDT, CDR2 YNNKEL (reference sequence). In nucleotides, the CDR3 is TGTGCCAGCAGCTCAAGCGGGGGCGGCCAGGACGAGCAGTACTTC. Its translation is CASSSSGGGQDEQYF.

Concerning this clone itself: The identical CDR3 is also encoded by other nucleotide sequences in the sample. The CDR3 sequence is CASSQGTSGSYEQYF. CDR3 sequence (DNA): TGTGCCAGCAGCCAGGGGACTAGCGGGAGTTACGAGCAGTACTTC. The V gene is TRBV3-1 (or the pseudogene TRBV3-2), the J gene TRBJ2-7; TRBD2 matches at 14 bases. Unmatched junction bases numbered 2, after V lost 3 bases and J lost 4 bases. The CDR3 has 15 residues. In germline, CDR1 is LGHDT, CDR2 YNNKEL (reference sequence).